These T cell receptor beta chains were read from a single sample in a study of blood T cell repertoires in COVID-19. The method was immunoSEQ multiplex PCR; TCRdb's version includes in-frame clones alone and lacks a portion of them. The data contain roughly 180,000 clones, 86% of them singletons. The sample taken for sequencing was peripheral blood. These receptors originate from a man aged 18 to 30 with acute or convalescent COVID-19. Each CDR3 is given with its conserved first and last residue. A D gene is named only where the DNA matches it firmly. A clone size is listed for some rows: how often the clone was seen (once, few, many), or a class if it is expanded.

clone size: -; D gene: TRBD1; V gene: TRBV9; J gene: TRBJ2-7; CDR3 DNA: TGTGCCAGCAGCGTAGGGACAGGGCTCTACGAGCAGTACTTC; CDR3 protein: CASSVGTGLYEQYF
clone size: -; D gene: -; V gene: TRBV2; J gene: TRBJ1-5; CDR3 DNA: TGTGCCAGCAGTGTTCAGGGCTATAGCAATCAGCCCCAGCATTTT; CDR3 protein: CASSVQGYSNQPQHF
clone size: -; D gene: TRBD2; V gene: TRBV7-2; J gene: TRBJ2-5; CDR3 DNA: TGTGCCAGCAGCTGGGGACTAGCGGGGGGGCTTGAGACCCAGTACTTC; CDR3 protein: CASSWGLAGGLETQYF
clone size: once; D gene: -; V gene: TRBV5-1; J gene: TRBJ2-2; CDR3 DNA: TGCGCCACCGCGACAGGATACACCGGGGAGCTGTTTTTT; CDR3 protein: CATATGYTGELFF
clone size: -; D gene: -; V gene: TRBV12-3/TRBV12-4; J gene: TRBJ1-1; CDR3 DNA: TGTGCCAGCAGTTTCTCGGGGACTGAAGCTTTCTTT; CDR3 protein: CASSFSGTEAFF
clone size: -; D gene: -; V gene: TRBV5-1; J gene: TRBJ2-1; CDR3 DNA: TGCGCCAGCAGCTTGGAGGCGGTGGGCAATGAGCAGTTCTTC; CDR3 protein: CASSLEAVGNEQFF
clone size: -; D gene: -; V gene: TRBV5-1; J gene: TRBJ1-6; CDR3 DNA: TGCGCCAGCAGCTTGGAACCGTCGGGGAGCTCCTATAATTCACCCCTCCACTTT; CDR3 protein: CASSLEPSGSSYNSPLHF
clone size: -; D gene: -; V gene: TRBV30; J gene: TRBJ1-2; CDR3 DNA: TGTGCCTGGAGTCATGGGGGGTATGGCTACACCTTC; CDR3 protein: CAWSHGGYGYTF
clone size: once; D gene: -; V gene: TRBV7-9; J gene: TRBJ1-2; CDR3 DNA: TGTGCCAGCAGCTTAGCCCTCTATGGCTACACCTTC; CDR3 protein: CASSLALYGYTF
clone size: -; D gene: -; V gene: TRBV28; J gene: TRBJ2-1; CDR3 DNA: TGTGCCAGCCGGACATATAATGAGCAGTTCTTC; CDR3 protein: CASRTYNEQFF
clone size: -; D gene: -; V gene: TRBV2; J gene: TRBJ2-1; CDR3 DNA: TGTGCCAGCAGTGTCTTCAGACTTAAAATCTCCTACAATGAGCAGTTCTTC; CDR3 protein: CASSVFRLKISYNEQFF
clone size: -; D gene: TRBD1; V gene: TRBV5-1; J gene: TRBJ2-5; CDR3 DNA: TGCGCCAGCAGCTTCCGGACAGGGGTCCTCGAAGAGACCCAGTACTTC; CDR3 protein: CASSFRTGVLEETQYF
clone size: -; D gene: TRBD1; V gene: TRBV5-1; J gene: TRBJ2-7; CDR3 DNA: TGCGCCAGCAGCTTAGGGACAGGGGGCTCCTACGAGCAGTACTTC; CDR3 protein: CASSLGTGGSYEQYF
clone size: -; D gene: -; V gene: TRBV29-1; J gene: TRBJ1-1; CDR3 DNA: TGCAGCGTTGACCGGGAGACGAACACTGAAGCTTTCTTT; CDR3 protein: CSVDRETNTEAFF
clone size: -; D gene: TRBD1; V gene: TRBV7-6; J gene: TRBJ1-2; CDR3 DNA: TGTGCCAGCAGCTTAGCCGAAGGACAGGGCTATGGCTACACCTTC; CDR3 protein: CASSLAEGQGYGYTF
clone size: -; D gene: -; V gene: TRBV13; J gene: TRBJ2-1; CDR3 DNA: TGTGCCAGCAGCCCACTCTCCAGGAATGAGCAGTTCTTC; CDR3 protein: CASSPLSRNEQFF
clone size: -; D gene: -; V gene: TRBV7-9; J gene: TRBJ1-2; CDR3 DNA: TGTGCCAGCAGCTTAACCGGGACACAAGTTTCTAACTATGGCTACACCTTC; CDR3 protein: CASSLTGTQVSNYGYTF
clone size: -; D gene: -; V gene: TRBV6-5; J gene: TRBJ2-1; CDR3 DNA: TGTGCCAGCAAAAGTAGATACGACAATGAGCAGTTCTTC; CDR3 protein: CASKSRYDNEQFF
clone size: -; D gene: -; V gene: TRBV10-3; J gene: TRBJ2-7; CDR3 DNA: TGTGCCATCAGCACTCTTCAGGGGATCAACTACGAGCAGTACTTC; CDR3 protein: CAISTLQGINYEQYF
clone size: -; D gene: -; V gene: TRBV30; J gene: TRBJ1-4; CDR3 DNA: TGTGCCTGGAGTGTCCCCCTTACAGGCTTTAATGAAAAACTGTTTTTT; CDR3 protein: CAWSVPLTGFNEKLFF
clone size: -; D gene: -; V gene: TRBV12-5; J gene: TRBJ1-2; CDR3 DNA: TGTGCTAGTGGTTTTGAACCGGGGAACTATGGCTACACCTTC; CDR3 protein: CASGFEPGNYGYTF
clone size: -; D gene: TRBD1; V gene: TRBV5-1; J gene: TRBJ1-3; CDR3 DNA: TGCGCCAGCACCAACCGAGGGACAGACTCTGGAAACACCATATATTTT; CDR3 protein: CASTNRGTDSGNTIYF
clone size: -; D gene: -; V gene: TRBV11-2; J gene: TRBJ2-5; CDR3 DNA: TGTGCCAGCAGCTTATTCTCCCTGGGGCGCGCTGGGGAGACCCAGTACTTC; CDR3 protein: CASSLFSLGRAGETQYF
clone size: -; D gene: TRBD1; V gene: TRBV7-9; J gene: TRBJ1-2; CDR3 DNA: TGTGCCAGCAGCCCCAATGTGCGACAGGGAATCTATGGCTACACCTTC; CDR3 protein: CASSPNVRQGIYGYTF
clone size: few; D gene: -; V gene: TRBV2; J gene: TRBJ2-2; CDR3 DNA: TGTGCCAGCAGCGTGGACTCAAACACCGGGGAGCTGTTTTTT; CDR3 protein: CASSVDSNTGELFF
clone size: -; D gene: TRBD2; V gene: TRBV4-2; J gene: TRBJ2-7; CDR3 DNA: TGTGCCAGCAGCCAGGCCGGGACTAGCAACGAGCAGTACTTC; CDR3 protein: CASSQAGTSNEQYF
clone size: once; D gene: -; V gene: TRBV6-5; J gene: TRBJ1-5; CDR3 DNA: TGTGCCAGCAGTTCCCTGACAGTCAATCAGCCCCAGCATTTT; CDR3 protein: CASSSLTVNQPQHF
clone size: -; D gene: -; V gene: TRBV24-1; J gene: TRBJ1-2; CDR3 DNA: TGTGCCACCAGTGATCTCCCTTGGGGGGGTGGCTATGGCTACACCTTC; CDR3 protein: CATSDLPWGGGYGYTF
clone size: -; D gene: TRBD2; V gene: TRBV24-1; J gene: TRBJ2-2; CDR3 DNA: TGTGCCACCAGTGATTTAGGACTAGCGGGGGGTGATCGGGAGCTGTTTTTT; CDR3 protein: CATSDLGLAGGDRELFF
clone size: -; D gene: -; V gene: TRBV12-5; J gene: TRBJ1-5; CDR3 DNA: TGTGCTAGTGGTTTGGGGGGAGATCAGCCCCAGCATTTT; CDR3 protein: CASGLGGDQPQHF
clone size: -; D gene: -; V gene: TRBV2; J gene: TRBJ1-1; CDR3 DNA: TGTGCCAGCAGGGGGGGACGGGGCGAACAAGCTTTCTTT; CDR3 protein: CASRGGRGEQAFF
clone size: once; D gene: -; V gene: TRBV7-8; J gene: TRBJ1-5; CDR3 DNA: TGTGCCAGCAGCTTTAGAGTTGGACAGTCCAATCAGCCCCAGCATTTT; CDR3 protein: CASSFRVGQSNQPQHF
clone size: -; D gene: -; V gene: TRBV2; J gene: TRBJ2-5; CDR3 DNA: TGTGCCAGCAGTGAAGACCTGCCGCGGGAGACCCAGTACTTC; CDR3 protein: CASSEDLPRETQYF
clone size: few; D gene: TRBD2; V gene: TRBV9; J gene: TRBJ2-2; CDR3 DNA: TGTGCCAGCAGCACCTCGGGGGGGCAGGACACCGGGGAGCTGTTTTTT; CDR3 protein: CASSTSGGQDTGELFF
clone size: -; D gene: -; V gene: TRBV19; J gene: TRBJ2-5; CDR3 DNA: TGTGCCAGTAGCGAGGGTAGCCAAGAGACCCAGTACTTC; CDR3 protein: CASSEGSQETQYF
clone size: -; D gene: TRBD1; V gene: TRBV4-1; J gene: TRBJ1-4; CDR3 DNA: TGCGCCAGCAGCTTGACAGGGGTGTTGAATGAAAAACTGTTTTTT; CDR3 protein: CASSLTGVLNEKLFF
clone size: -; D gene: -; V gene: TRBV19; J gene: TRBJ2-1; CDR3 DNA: TGTGCCAGTACCATTTCATCGCAGGGCTTCCACTTGGGGGGTGAGCAGTTCTTC; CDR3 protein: CASTISSQGFHLGGEQFF
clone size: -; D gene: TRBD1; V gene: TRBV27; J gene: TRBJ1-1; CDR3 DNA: TGTGCCAGCAGTTTATCCCCGGGACAGGGGACGAATGAAGCTTTCTTT; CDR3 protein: CASSLSPGQGTNEAFF
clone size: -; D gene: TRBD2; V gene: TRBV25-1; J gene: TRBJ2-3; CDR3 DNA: TGTGCCAGCAGTGAATTTGCGTGGGAGGGGCGAGATACGCAGTATTTT; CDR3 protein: CASSEFAWEGRDTQYF
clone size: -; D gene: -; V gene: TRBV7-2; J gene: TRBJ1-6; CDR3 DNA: TGTGCCAGCAGCTTAGGGGGCAGGAATTCACCCCTCCACTTT; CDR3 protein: CASSLGGRNSPLHF
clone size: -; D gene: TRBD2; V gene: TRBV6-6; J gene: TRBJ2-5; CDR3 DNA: TGTGCCAGCAGTCCCCGGACTAGCGGGGGCCTACTGGAGACCCAGTACTTC; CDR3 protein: CASSPRTSGGLLETQYF
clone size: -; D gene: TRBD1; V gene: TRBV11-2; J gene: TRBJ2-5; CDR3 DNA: TGTGCCAGCAGCCCCCGGACAGGGGGCCAAGAGACCCAGTACTTC; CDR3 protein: CASSPRTGGQETQYF
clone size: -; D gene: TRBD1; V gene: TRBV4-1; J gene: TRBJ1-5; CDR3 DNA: TGCGCCAGCAGCCAAGTTCTGAAGGGACAGCAACAGCCCCAGCATTTT; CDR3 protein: CASSQVLKGQQQPQHF
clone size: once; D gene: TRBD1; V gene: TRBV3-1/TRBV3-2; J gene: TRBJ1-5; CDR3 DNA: TGTGCCAGCAGCCCGACAGGGGGCAATCAGCCCCAGCATTTT; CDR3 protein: CASSPTGGNQPQHF
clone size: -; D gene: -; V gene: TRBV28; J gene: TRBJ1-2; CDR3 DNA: TGTGCCAGCACCCGGGAGTTCGGGGGCTACACCTTC; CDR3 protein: CASTREFGGYTF
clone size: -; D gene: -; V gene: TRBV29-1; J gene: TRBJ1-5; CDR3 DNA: TGCAGCGCCGTAATACAGGGTGGCAATCAGCCCCAGCATTTT; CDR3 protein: CSAVIQGGNQPQHF
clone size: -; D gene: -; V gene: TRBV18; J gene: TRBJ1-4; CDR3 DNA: TGTGCCAGCTCCACTGAACTTAATGAAAAACTGTTTTTT; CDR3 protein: CASSTELNEKLFF
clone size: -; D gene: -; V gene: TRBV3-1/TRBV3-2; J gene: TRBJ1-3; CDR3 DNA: TGTGCCAGCAGCCAAGATCTGGGGGGGCTTGGAAACACCATATATTTT; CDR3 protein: CASSQDLGGLGNTIYF
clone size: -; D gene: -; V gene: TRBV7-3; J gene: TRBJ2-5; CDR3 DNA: TGTGCCAGCAGCACCTCATCGACAGGCCAAGAGACCCAGTACTTC; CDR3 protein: CASSTSSTGQETQYF
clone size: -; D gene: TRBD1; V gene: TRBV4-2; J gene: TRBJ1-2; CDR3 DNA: TGTGCCAGCAGCCAACCTATCGGACAGGCTGACTATGGCTACACCTTC; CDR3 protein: CASSQPIGQADYGYTF
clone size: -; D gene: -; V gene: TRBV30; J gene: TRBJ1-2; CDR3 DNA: TGTGCCTGGATTACTGGCTCGGGCTATGGCTACACCTTC; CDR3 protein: CAWITGSGYGYTF
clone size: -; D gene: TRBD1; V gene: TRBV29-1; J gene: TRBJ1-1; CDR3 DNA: TGCAGCGGTTCGGACAGGGTGAACACTGAAGCTTTCTTT; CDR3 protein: CSGSDRVNTEAFF
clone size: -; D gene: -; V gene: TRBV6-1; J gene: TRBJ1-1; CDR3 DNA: TGTGCCAGCAGTGAATTGGGCTGGAACACTGAAGCTTTCTTT; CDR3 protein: CASSELGWNTEAFF
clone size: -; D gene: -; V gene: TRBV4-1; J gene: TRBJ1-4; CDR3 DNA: TGCGCCAGCAGCCAGCCGCTACGGGGATCCGAAGAAAAACTGTTTTTT; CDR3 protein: CASSQPLRGSEEKLFF
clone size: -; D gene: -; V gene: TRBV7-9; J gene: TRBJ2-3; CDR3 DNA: TGTGCCAGCAGCTCCGGGAAGCTAGCGTATTTT; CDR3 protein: CASSSGKLAYF